This TCR beta chain was sequenced in a study of blood T cells in healthy people across ages. General observations from the study: With donor CMV status unknown, expanded clonotype changes were possibly confounded.

A second PCR, run for roughly 7 to 12 cycles, used a sample-barcoded 5' primer plus a J-beta primer mix. TCRdb independently ran MiXCR on the 5' RACE reads; one entry per CDR3 protein. The table lists 580,000 or so distinct CDR3 sequences, 47% of them singletons, with under 30% in the top ten. This CDR3 has 14 amino acids. In germline, CDR1 is SGHVS, CDR2 FNYEAQ. In regard to this clonotype: The antigen is unknown.

Sample: blood. J is TRBJ2-4 and V is TRBV7-6; 9 nucleotides align to TRBD1. Gene TRBJ2-7 matches the end of the DNA better, so the J call may be wrong. The TCR was taken from a man older than 75 in good health. CDR3 sequence reads: CASSPLGQGREQYF. CDR3 nucleotide sequence: TGTGCCAGCAGCCCCCTTGGACAGGGGCGCGAGCAGTACTTC.